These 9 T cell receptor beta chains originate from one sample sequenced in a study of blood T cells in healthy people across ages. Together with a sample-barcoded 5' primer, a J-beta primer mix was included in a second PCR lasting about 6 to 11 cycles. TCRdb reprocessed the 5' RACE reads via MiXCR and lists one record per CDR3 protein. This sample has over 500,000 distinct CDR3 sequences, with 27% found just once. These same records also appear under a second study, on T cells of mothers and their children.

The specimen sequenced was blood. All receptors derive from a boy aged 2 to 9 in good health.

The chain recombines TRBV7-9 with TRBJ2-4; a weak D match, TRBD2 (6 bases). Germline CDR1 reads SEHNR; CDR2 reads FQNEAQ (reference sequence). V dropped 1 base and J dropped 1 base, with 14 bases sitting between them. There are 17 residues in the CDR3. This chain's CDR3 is CASSLVAEPLAKNIQYF. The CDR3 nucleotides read TGTGCCAGCAGCTTAGTAGCGGAGCCCCTGGCCAAAAACATTCAGTACTTC.

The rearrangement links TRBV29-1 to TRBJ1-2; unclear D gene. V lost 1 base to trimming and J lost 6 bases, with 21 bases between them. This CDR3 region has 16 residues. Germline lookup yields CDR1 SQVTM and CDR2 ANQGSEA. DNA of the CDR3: TGCAGCGTTGAAGTTCCCGAAAGAGACGATCTCCATGGCTACACCTTC. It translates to CSVEVPERDDLHGYTF.

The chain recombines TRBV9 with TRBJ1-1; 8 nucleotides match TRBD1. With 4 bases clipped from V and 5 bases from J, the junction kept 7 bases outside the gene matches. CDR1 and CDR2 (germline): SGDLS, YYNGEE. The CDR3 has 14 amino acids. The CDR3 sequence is CASSSRQGRTEAFF. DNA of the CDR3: TGTGCCAGCAGCTCCCGACAGGGGCGGACTGAAGCTTTCTTT. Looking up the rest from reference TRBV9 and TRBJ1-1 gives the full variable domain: DSGVTQTPKHLITATGQRVTLRCSPRSGDLSVYWYQQSLDQGLQFLIQYYNGEERAKGNILERFSAQQFPDLHSELNLSSLELGDSALYFCASSSRQGRTEAFFGQGTRLTVV.

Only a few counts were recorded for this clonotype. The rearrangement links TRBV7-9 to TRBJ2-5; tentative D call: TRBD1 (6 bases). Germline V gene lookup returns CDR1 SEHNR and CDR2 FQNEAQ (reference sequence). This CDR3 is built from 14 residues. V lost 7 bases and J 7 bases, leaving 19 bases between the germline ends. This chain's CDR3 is CASTPGSATGTQYF. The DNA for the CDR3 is TGTGCCAGCACTCCGGGATCAGCGACAGGGACCCAGTACTTC.

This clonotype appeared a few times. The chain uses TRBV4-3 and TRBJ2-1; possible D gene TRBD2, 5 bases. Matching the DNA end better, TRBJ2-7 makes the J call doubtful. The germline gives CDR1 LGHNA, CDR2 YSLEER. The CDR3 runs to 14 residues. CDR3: CASSQDAGNYEQYF. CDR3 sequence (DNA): TGCGCCAGCAGCCAAGATGCGGGTAACTATGAGCAGTACTTC.

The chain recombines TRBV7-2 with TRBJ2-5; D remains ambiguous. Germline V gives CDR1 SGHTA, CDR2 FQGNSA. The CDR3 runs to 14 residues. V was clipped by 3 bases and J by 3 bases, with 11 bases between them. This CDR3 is CASSFYTAKETQYF. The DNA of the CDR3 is TGTGCCAGCAGCTTCTACACAGCAAAAGAGACCCAGTACTTC.

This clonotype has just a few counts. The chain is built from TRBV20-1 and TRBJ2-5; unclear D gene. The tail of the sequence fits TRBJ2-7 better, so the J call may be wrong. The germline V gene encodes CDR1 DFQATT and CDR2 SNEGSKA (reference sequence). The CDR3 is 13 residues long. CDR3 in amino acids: CSARVPQSHEQYF. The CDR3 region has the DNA TGCAGTGCTAGAGTTCCGCAGAGTCACGAGCAGTACTTC.

Written as DNA, the CDR3 is TGTGCCAGTAGTCCAGTTCGGTCGGGACAGGGGGCTCGGGACACCGGGGAGCTGTTTTTT. As protein: CASSPVRSGQGARDTGELFF. This rearrangement joins TRBV19 to TRBJ2-2, with 12 positions matching TRBD1. Germline CDR1 LNHDA, CDR2 SQIVND (reference sequence). The CDR3 spans 20 residues. V lost 5 bases to trimming and J lost 3 bases; unmatched junction nucleotides: 16.

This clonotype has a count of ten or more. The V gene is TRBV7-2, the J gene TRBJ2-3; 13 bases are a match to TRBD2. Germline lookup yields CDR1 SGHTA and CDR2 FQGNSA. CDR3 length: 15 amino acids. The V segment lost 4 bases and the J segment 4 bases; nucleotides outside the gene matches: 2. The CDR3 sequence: CASSSTSGGADTQYF. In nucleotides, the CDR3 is TGTGCCAGCAGCTCAACTAGCGGGGGGGCAGATACGCAGTATTTT.